The 21 T cell receptor beta chains presented below share a single source sample, sequenced in a study of multiple sclerosis patients with progressive multifocal leukoencephalopathy. Here immunoSEQ multiplex PCR was the method, and the copy in TCRdb shows in-frame clones only, minus some. The sample has some 31,000 clones, over 75% seen once; the top ten hold roughly 1.5%. Specified time point: before natalizumab initiation. The sample consisted of PBMCs. These receptors all stem from a human donor with multiple sclerosis.

The CDR3 protein is CASTLTGGNYEQYF. Written as DNA, the CDR3 is TGTGCCAGCACCCTAACAGGAGGGAACTACGAGCAGTACTTC. The genes are TRBV28 and TRBJ2-7; D is possibly TRBD2 (6 bases). Trimming took off 7 bases at V and 3 bases at J, with 16 bases between the two ends. The germline V gene encodes CDR1 MDHEN and CDR2 SYDVKM. The CDR3 is 14 residues long.

Only one count was recorded for this clone. The chain recombines TRBV5-4 with TRBJ1-2; D uncertain. CDR3 length equals 16 residues. V gave up 0 bases and J gave up 4 bases, with 16 bases separating them. Germline assignment: CDR1 SGHNT and CDR2 YYREEE (reference sequence). CDR3 in amino acids: CASSLASDPVTYGYTF. CDR3 sequence (DNA): TGTGCCAGCAGCTTGGCATCCGACCCCGTAACCTATGGCTACACCTTC.

V and J are TRBV4-1 and TRBJ1-5, with D unclear. CDR1 is MGHRA, CDR2 YSYEKL, per germline. Trimming shortened V by 1 base and J by 2 bases, and 9 bases separated the two germline ends. This CDR3 spans 15 amino acids. This chain's CDR3 is CASSQGFSGNQPQHF. In DNA form, the CDR3 reads TGCGCCAGCAGCCAAGGGTTCAGCGGCAATCAGCCCCAGCATTTT.

The rearrangement uses TRBV6-5 and TRBJ1-1, with D unresolved. Between the trimmed V and J ends, which lost 0 bases and 1 base, there was a span of 12 bases. CDR1 is MNHEY, CDR2 SVGAGI, per germline. CDR3 length: 16 residues. The CDR3 reads CASSYSPAGPNTEAFF. Written as DNA, the CDR3 is TGTGCCAGCAGTTACTCCCCGGCAGGCCCGAACACTGAAGCTTTCTTT.

V is TRBV16 and J is TRBJ1-1; D is perhaps TRBD1 (5 bases). Germline V gene data show CDR1 as KGHSY and CDR2 as FQNENV. V lost 4 bases and J 2 bases, leaving 14 bases between the germline ends. The CDR3 sequence is 15 residues long. CDR3 residues: CASSRAGSRNTEAFF. The CDR3 nucleotides are TGTGCCAGCAGCCGGGCAGGGAGTAGAAACACTGAAGCTTTCTTT. The full variable domain, rest sourced from reference TRBV16 and TRBJ1-1, is GEEVAQTPKHLVRGEGQKAKLYCAPIKGHSYVFWYQQVLKNEFKFLISFQNENVFDETGMPKERFSAKCLPNSPCSLEIQATKLEDSAVYFCASSRAGSRNTEAFFGQGTRLTVV.

This clone was counted only a few times. The chain is built from TRBV2 and TRBJ2-7, with 10 positions matching TRBD2. The CDR3 covers 14 residues. Germline V gene sequence: CDR1 SNHLY, CDR2 FYNNEI. V was pared by 1 base and J by 7 bases, with 4 bases of the junction left unmatched. The CDR3, as DNA: TGTGCCAGCAGTGAAGGGGGACTAGCGTGGGAGCAGTACTTC. Its translation is CASSEGGLAWEQYF.

This chain links TRBV28 with TRBJ2-7, with TRBD1 matching 9 bases. The CDR3 has 17 residues. Germline trimming cut 2 bases from V and 3 bases from J; bases unmatched to any gene: 11. The germline CDR1 and CDR2 sequences are MDHEN and SYDVKM. The CDR3 loop is CASSLNSPGQGIYEQYF. The CDR3 DNA reads as TGTGCCAGCAGTTTAAACTCTCCGGGACAGGGTATCTACGAGCAGTACTTC.

This chain uses TRBV7-6 with TRBJ2-2; D may correspond to TRBD1 or TRBD2 (6 bases each). The CDR3 covers 13 residues. The germline CDR1 and CDR2 sequences are SGHVS and FNYEAQ. With 4 bases removed from V and 5 bases from J, the gap between germline ends came to 8 bases. In nucleotides, the CDR3 is TGTGCCAGCAGCTGGGGGGCAACCGGGGAGCTGTTTTTT. This gives the protein CASSWGATGELFF.

The DNA of the CDR3 is TGTGCCTGGAGCCCTGGGACATACTATGGCTACACCTTC. This translates into CAWSPGTYYGYTF. The rearrangement joins TRBV30 to TRBJ1-2; the D gene is possibly TRBD1 (6 bases). The germline gives CDR1 GTSNPN, CDR2 SVGIG (reference sequence). The germline V and J ends were trimmed by 3 bases and 3 bases, with 11 bases remaining between them. This CDR3 spans 13 amino acids.

J is TRBJ2-1 and V is TRBV5-8, with a weak D call TRBD2 (7 bases). Between the trimmed V and J ends, which lost 3 bases and 6 bases, there was a span of 16 bases. This CDR3 spans 15 amino acids. CDR1 SGHTS and CDR2 YDEGEE come from the germline V gene. The CDR3 loop reads CASSSRGLTRNEQFF. Written as DNA, the CDR3 is TGTGCCAGCAGCTCCAGGGGACTAACCCGCAATGAGCAGTTCTTC.

The V call is TRBV7-9, the J call TRBJ2-1, with D unclear. Germline V lookup: CDR1 SEHNR, CDR2 FQNEAQ (reference sequence). The CDR3 is 14 residues long. Trimming left V 2 bases short and J 5 bases short, with 10 bases between. This CDR3 is CASSLSTANNEQFF. The CDR3 DNA reads as TGTGCCAGCAGCTTAAGTACAGCAAACAATGAGCAGTTCTTC.

The chain combines TRBV5-1 with TRBJ2-1, with TRBD2 matching 9 bases. In germline, CDR1 is SGHRS, CDR2 YFSETQ. The CDR3 is made up of 14 amino acids. The junction had 9 bases not matched to a gene; V was cut back by 4 bases and J by 10 bases. The CDR3 here is CASSAASGNFEQFF. The CDR3 bases are TGCGCCAGCAGCGCGGCTAGCGGGAATTTCGAGCAGTTCTTC. Full variable domain (remainder filled in from reference TRBV5-1 and TRBJ2-1): KAGVTQTPRYLIKTRGQQVTLSCSPISGHRSVSWYQQTPGQGLQFLFEYFSETQRNKGNFPGRFSGRQFSNSRSEMNVSTLELGDSALYLCASSAASGNFEQFFGPGTRLTVL.

This clone was seen a few times. The sample contains more than one DNA sequence encoding this CDR3. The CDR3 region is CAWRDSINQPQHF. The CDR3 DNA is TGTGCCTGGAGGGACAGCATCAATCAGCCCCAGCATTTT. The rearrangement joins TRBV30 to TRBJ1-5, with D possibly TRBD1 on 6 matching bases. CDR1 GTSNPN and CDR2 SVGIG come from the germline V gene (reference sequence). Trimming stripped 3 bases from V and 3 bases from J, with 9 bases between. The CDR3 loop spans 13 amino acids.

The gene calls are TRBV9 and TRBJ1-4; the D is unclear. Trimming shortened V by 3 bases and J by 7 bases, and 10 bases separated the two germline ends. Per the germline V gene, CDR1 is SGDLS and CDR2 is YYNGEE. This CDR3 region has 13 residues. The CDR3 is CASSDFPGEKLFF. CDR3 sequence (DNA): TGTGCCAGCAGCGACTTCCCTGGTGAAAAACTGTTTTTT.

This sequence joins TRBV7-8 and TRBJ1-5; D is uncertain. Germline assignment: CDR1 SGHVS and CDR2 FQNEAQ. V was trimmed by 2 bases and J by 1 base, leaving 6 bases between them. The CDR3 totals 14 residues. CDR3 in DNA: TGTGCCAGCAGCTTAACGGGGAGCAATCAGCCCCAGCATTTT. It encodes CASSLTGSNQPQHF.

The J gene is TRBJ1-1, the V gene TRBV6-6; 7 bases map to TRBD1. The ends lost 7 bases at V and 0 bases at J; junction bases unmatched: 11. The germline CDR1 and CDR2 sequences are MNHNY and SVGAGI (reference sequence). This CDR3 comprises 16 residues. The DNA of the CDR3 is TGTGCCAGCATCGGAGGGGGCGCGCGTATGAACACTGAAGCTTTCTTT. Its protein is CASIGGGARMNTEAFF.

This chain connects TRBV6-4 to TRBJ2-3; 10 nucleotides match TRBD1. The CDR3 totals 15 residues. Germline CDR1 reads MRHNA; CDR2 reads SNTAGT. V lost 6 bases and J lost 0; bases outside the gene matches: 3. The CDR3 loop is CASSPGQGSTDTQYF. CDR3 DNA sequence: TGTGCCAGCAGCCCGGGACAGGGGAGCACAGATACGCAGTATTTT.

Remarks on this clone: The same CDR3 is also encoded by other DNA sequences in this sample. The chain employs TRBV7-3 and TRBJ2-2, with TRBD2 matching over 7 bases. The germline V gene encodes CDR1 SGHTA and CDR2 FQGTGA. The CDR3 sequence is 16 residues long. V lost 4 bases and J lost 6; bases outside the gene matches: 11. The CDR3 sequence is CASSSPGGGGPGELFF. CDR3 DNA sequence: TGTGCCAGCAGCTCCCCGGGGGGTGGTGGGCCCGGGGAGCTGTTTTTT.

J is TRBJ2-5 and V is TRBV6-6; D is possibly TRBD2 (6 bases). CDR1 and CDR2 from the germline V gene are MNHNY and SVGAGI (reference sequence). Trimming stripped 2 bases from V and 1 base from J, with 8 bases between. CDR3 size: 14 residues. CDR3 DNA: TGTGCCAGCAGTTACCGGGGGACCCAAGAGACCCAGTACTTC. The encoded protein is CASSYRGTQETQYF.

The V and J genes are TRBV7-8 and TRBJ2-7; D is unclear. V was pared by 0 bases and J by 7 bases, with 19 bases between. There are 16 residues in the CDR3. CDR1 and CDR2 (germline): SGHVS, FQNEAQ. The CDR3 loop is CASSLATAPCPGEQYF. In nucleotides, the CDR3 is TGTGCCAGCAGCTTAGCGACTGCGCCGTGCCCGGGTGAGCAGTACTTC.

This chain connects TRBV4-3 to TRBJ2-3, with D tentatively TRBD2 (6 bases). With 0 bases removed from V and 1 base from J, the gap between germline ends came to 11 bases. The CDR3 totals 16 residues. Germline V gene sequence: CDR1 LGHNA, CDR2 YSLEER. CDR3: CASSQDWASGTDTQYF. Here the CDR3 DNA reads TGCGCCAGCAGCCAAGATTGGGCTAGCGGCACAGATACGCAGTATTTT.